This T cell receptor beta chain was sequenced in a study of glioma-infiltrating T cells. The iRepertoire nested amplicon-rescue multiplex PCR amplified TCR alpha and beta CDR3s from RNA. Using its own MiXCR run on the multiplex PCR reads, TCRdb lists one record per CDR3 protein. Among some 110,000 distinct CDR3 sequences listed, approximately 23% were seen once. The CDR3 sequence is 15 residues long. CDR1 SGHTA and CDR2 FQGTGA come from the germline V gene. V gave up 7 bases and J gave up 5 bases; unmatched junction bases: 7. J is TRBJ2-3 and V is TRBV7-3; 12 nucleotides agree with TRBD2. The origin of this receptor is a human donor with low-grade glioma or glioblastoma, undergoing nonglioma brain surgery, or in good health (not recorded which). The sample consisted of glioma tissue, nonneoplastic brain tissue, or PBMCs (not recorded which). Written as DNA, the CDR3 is TGTGCCAGCAACCTAGCGGGAGGGTCGGGAGATACGCAGTATTTT. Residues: CASNLAGGSGDTQYF. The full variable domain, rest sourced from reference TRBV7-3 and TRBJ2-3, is GAGVSQTPSNKVTEKGKYVELRCDPISGHTALYWYRQSLGQGPEFLIYFQGTGAADDSGLPNDRFFAVRPEGSVSTLKIQRTERGDSAVYLCASNLAGGSGDTQYFGPGTRLTVL.